The clone carrying this T cell receptor beta chain has only one observation. Its specificity is not known. The assay was immunoSEQ multiplex PCR, and TCRdb's table has in-frame clones only and misses some. The table records under 250,000 clones, approximately 84% of them present only once. This sample is part of a study of cytomegalovirus exposure and HLA in healthy donors. Study-wide results and limits: The listing of roughly 160 TCR beta chains classed them as cytomegalovirus-associated. Most TCR sequences showed up rarely, but some public TCRs showed up in many donors.

Material for sequencing was PBMCs. This clonotype originated in a man aged 18 to 29 in good health and CMV-seropositive.

CDR3 sequence (DNA): TGTGCCAGCAGTTCCCGACTAGCGGGATCTCCCCAGGACCTCAATGAGCAGTTCTTC. Amino acids: CASSSRLAGSPQDLNEQFF. The J gene is TRBJ2-1, the V gene TRBV27; 11 nucleotides align to TRBD2. The V segment lost 4 bases and the J segment 6 bases; nucleotides outside the gene matches: 17. The CDR3 consists of 19 residues. CDR1 and CDR2 from the germline V gene are MNHEY and SMNVEV (reference sequence).